This TCR beta chain emerged from a study of blood T cell repertoires in COVID-19. Study at large: Acute and convalescent COVID-19 samples came from the United States, Italy and Spain. T cells, B-cell-depleted T cells, or PBMCs provided the cDNA or gDNA that served as material.

The authors' processing: It was from reference gene primer amplification that nucleated cell counts were estimated. The data were produced by immunoSEQ multiplex PCR, yet TCRdb's version contains in-frame clones alone and is incomplete. V and J calls and clone size are given by that table; D and trimming were obtained from the DNA. The data hold roughly 84,000 clones, with over 70% observed a single time. This CDR3 is built from 16 residues. V shed 9 bases and J 6 bases; nucleotides not matched to a gene: 11. Germline V gives CDR1 SNHLY, CDR2 FYNNEI. The chain joins TRBV2 to TRBJ1-6; 10 bases are a match to TRBD1. The sequence came from a woman in her thirties or forties with active or convalescent COVID-19. The specimen was peripheral blood. The CDR3 nucleotides read TGTGCCAGAGCAGTGGGGACAGGGGTAGCTAATTCACCCCTCCACTTT. It is translated as CARAVGTGVANSPLHF.